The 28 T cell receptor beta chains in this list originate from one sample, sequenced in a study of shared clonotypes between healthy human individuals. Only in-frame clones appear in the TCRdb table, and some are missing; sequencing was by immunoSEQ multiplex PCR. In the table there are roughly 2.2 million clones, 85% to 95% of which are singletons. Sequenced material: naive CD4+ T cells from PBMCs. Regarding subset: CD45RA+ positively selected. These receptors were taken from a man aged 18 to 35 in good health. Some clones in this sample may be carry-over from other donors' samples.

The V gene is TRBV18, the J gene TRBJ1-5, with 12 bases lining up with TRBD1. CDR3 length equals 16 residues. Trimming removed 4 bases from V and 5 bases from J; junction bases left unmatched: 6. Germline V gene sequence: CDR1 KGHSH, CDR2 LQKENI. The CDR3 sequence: CASSLGTGGRDQPQHF. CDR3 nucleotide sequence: TGTGCCAGCTCACTGGGGACAGGGGGCCGGGATCAGCCCCAGCATTTT. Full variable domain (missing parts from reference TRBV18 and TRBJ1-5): NAGVMQNPRHLVRRRGQEARLRCSPMKGHSHVYWYRQLPEEGLKFMVYLQKENIIDESGMPKERFSAEFPKEGPSILRIQQVVRGDSAAYFCASSLGTGGRDQPQHFGDGTRLSIL.

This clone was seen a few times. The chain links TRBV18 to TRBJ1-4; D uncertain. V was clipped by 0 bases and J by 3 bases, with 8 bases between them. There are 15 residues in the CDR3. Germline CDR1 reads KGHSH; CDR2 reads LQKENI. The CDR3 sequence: CASSPPEAPNEKLFF. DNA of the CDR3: TGTGCCAGCTCACCACCAGAGGCCCCTAATGAAAAACTGTTTTTT.

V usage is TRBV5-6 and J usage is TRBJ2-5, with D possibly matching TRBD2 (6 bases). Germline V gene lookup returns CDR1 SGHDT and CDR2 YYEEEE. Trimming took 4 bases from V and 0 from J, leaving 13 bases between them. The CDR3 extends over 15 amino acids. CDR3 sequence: CASSPLSGDQETQYF. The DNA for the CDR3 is TGTGCCAGCAGCCCCCTTTCGGGGGACCAAGAGACCCAGTACTTC. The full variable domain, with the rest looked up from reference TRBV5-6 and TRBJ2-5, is DAGVTQSPTHLIKTRGQQVTLRCSPKSGHDTVSWYQQALGQGPQFIFQYYEEEERQRGNFPDRFSGHQFPNYSSELNVNALLLGDSALYLCASSPLSGDQETQYFGPGTRLLVL.

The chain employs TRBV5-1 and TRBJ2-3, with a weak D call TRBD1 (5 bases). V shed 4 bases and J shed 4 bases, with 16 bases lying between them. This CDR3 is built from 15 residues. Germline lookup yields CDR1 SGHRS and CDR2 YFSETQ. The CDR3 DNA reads TGCGCCAGCAGCGCTACAGGTTCAATAGCAGATACGCAGTATTTT. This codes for CASSATGSIADTQYF.

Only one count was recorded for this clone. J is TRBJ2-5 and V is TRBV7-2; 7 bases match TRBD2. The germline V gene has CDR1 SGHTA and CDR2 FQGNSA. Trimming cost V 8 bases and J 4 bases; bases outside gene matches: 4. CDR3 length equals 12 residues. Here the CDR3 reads CASQTSLETQYF. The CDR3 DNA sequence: TGTGCCAGCCAGACTAGCTTAGAGACCCAGTACTTC. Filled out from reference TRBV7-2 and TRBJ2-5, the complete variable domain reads GAGVSQSPSNKVTEKGKDVELRCDPISGHTALYWYRQSLGQGLEFLIYFQGNSAPDKSGLPSDRFSAERTGGSVSTLTIQRTQQEDSAVYLCASQTSLETQYFGPGTRLLVL.

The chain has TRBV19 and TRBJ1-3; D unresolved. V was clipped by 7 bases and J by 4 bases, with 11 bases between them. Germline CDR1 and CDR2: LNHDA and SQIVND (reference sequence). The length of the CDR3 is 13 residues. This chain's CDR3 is CASTRGNGNTIYF. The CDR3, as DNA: TGTGCCAGTACTCGGGGTAACGGAAACACCATATATTTT.

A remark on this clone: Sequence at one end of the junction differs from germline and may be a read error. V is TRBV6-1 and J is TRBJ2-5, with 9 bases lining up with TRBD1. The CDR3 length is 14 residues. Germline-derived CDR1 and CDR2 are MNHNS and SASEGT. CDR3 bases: TGTGCCTGCAGCTGGGGACAGGGCCAAGAGACCCAGTACTTC. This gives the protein CACSWGQGQETQYF.

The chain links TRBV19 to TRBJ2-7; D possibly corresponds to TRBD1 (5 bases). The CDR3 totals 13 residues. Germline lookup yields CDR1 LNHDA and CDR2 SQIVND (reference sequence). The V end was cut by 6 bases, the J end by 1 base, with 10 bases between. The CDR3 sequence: CASSLQGSYEQYF. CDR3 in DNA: TGTGCCAGTAGCCTTCAGGGTTCCTACGAGCAGTACTTC.

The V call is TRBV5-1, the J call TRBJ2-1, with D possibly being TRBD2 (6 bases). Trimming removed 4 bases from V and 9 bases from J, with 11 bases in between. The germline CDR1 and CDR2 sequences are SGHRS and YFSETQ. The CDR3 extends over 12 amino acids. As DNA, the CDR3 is TGCGCCAGCAGCCGGGAGTATGCTGAGCAGTTCTTC. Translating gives CASSREYAEQFF. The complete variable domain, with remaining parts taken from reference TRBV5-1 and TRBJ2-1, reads KAGVTQTPRYLIKTRGQQVTLSCSPISGHRSVSWYQQTPGQGLQFLFEYFSETQRNKGNFPGRFSGRQFSNSRSEMNVSTLELGDSALYLCASSREYAEQFFGPGTRLTVL.

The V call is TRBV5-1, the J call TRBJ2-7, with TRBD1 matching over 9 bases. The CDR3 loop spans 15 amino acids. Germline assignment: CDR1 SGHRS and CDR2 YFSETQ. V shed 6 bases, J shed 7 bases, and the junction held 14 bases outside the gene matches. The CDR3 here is CASTQLRTGAGEQYF. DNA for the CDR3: TGCGCCAGCACCCAATTAAGGACAGGGGCTGGAGAGCAGTACTTC. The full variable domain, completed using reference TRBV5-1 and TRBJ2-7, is KAGVTQTPRYLIKTRGQQVTLSCSPISGHRSVSWYQQTPGQGLQFLFEYFSETQRNKGNFPGRFSGRQFSNSRSEMNVSTLELGDSALYLCASTQLRTGAGEQYFGPGTRLTVT.

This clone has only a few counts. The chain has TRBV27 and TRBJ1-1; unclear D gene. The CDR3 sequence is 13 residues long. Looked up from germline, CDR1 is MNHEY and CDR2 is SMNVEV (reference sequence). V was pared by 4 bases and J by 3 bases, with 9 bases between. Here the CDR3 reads CASSSGIHTEAFF. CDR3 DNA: TGTGCCAGCAGTTCGGGAATCCACACTGAAGCTTTCTTT.

This chain's CDR3 is CASSDYRGRAARDTGELFF. CDR3 coding DNA: TGTGCCAGCAGTGACTACAGGGGGCGCGCAGCAAGGGACACCGGGGAGCTGTTTTTT. The rearrangement joins TRBV6-1 to TRBJ2-2; the match to TRBD1 covers 9 bases. Germline V gene data show CDR1 as MNHNS and CDR2 as SASEGT. With V trimmed by 3 bases and J by 3 bases, 14 bases remained unmatched. The CDR3 extends over 19 amino acids.

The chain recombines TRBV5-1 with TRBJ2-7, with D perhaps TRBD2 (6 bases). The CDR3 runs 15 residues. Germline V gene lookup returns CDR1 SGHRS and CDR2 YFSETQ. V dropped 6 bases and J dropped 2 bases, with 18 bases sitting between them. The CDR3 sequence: CASTHSTSSAYEQYF. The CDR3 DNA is TGCGCCAGCACCCACTCTACCTCTAGCGCCTACGAGCAGTACTTC.

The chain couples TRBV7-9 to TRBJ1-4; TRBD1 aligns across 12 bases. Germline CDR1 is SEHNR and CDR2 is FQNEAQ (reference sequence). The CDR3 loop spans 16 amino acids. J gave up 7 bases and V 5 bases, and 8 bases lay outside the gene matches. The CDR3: CASSRRTGQGAEKLFF. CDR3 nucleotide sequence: TGTGCCAGCAGCCGAAGGACGGGACAGGGGGCTGAAAAACTGTTTTTT.

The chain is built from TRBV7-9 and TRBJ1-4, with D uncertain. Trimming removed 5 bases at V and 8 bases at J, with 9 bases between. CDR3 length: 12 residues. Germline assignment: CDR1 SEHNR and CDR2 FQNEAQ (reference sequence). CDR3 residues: CASSPDWEKLFF. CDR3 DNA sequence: TGTGCCAGCAGCCCGGACTGGGAAAAACTGTTTTTT.

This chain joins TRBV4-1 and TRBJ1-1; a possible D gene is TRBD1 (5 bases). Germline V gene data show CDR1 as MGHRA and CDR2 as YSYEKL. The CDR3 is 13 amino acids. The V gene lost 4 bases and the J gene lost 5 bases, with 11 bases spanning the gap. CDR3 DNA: TGCGCCAGCAGCCGATGGGGGGGGACTGAAGCTTTCTTT. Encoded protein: CASSRWGGTEAFF.

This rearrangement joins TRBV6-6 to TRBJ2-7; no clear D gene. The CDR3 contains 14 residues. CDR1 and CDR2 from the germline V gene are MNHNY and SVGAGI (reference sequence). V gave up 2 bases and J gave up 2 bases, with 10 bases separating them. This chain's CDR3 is CASSYPGLTYEQYF. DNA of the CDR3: TGTGCCAGCAGTTACCCCGGCTTGACCTACGAGCAGTACTTC.

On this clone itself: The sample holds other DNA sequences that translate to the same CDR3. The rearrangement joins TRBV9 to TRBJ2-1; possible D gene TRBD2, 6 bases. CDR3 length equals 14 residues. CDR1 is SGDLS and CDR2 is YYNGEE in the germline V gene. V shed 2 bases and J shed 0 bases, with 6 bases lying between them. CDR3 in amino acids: CASSVGSSYNEQFF. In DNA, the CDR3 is TGTGCCAGCAGCGTCGGGAGCTCCTACAATGAGCAGTTCTTC.

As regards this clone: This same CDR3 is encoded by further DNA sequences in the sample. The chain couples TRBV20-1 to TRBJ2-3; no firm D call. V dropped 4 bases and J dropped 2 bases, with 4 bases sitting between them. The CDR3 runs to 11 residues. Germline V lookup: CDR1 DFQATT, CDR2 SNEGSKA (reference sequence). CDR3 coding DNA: TGCAGTGCTAAGCCCACAGATACGCAGTATTTT. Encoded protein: CSAKPTDTQYF.

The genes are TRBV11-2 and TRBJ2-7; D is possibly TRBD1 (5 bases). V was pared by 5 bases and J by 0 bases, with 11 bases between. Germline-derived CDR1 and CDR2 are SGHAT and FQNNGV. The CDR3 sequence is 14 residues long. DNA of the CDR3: TGTGCCAGCAGCGTGGACACGATCTCCTACGAGCAGTACTTC. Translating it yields CASSVDTISYEQYF.

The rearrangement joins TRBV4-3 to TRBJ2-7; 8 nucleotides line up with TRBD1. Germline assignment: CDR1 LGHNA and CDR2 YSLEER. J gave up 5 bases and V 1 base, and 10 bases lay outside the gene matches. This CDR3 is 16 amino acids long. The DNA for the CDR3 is TGCGCCAGCAGCCAAGGAAGGTGGCAGGGGGCAAACGAGCAGTACTTC. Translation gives CASSQGRWQGANEQYF.

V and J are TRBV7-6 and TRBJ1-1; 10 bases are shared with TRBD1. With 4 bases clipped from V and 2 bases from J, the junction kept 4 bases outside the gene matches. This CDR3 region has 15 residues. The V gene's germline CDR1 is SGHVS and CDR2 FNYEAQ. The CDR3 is CASSSTGGGNTEAFF. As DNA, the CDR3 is TGTGCCAGCAGCTCGACAGGGGGCGGAAACACTGAAGCTTTCTTT. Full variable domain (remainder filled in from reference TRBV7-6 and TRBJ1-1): GAGVSQSPRYKVTKRGQDVALRCDPISGHVSLYWYRQALGQGPEFLTYFNYEAQQDKSGLPNDRFSAERPEGSISTLTIQRTEQRDSAMYRCASSSTGGGNTEAFFGQGTRLTVV.

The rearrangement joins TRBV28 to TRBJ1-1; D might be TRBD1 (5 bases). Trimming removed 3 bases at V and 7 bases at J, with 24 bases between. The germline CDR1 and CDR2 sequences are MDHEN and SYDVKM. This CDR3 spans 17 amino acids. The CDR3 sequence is CASSFFSPTAGTGEAFF. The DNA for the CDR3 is TGTGCCAGCAGTTTTTTTTCCCCGACAGCGGGGACGGGTGAAGCTTTCTTT.

CDR3 nucleotides: TGCGCCAGCAGCCAAGAGGGTAGGGGTTACAATGAGCAGTTCTTC. As protein: CASSQEGRGYNEQFF. The chain is built from TRBV4-1 and TRBJ2-1; D is perhaps TRBD1 (5 bases). Germline CDR1 and CDR2: MGHRA and YSYEKL. V lost 0 bases to trimming and J lost 4 bases, with 10 bases between them. The CDR3 extends over 15 amino acids.

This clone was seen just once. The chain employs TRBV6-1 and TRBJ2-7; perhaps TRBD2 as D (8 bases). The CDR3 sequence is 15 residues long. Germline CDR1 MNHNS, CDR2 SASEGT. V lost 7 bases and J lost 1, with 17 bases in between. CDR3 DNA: TGTGCCAGCATTAGCGGGACAGCCATATCCTACGAGCAGTACTTC. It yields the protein CASISGTAISYEQYF.

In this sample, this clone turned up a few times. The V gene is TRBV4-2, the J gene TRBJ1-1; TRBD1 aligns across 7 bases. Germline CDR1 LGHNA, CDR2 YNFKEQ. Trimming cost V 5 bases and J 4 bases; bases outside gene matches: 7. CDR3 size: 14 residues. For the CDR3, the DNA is TGTGCCAGCAGCGCCTACAGGGGAAGCACTGAAGCTTTCTTT. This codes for CASSAYRGSTEAFF.

The CDR3 region is CASSLAVGGPYEQYF. The DNA for the CDR3 is TGTGCCAGCAGCTTAGCCGTTGGCGGACCCTACGAGCAGTACTTC. J is TRBJ2-5 and V is TRBV7-9; D gene ambiguous. The DNA matches TRBJ2-7 better at its end, which makes the J call doubtful. This CDR3 has 15 residues. Germline loops: CDR1 SEHNR, CDR2 FQNEAQ (reference sequence).

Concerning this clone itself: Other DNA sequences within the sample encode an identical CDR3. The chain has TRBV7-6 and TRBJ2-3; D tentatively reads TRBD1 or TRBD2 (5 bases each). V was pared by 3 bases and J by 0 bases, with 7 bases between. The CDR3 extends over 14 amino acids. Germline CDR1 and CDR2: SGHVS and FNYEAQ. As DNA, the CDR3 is TGTGCCAGCAGCTTTGGGGGAAGCACAGATACGCAGTATTTT. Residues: CASSFGGSTDTQYF. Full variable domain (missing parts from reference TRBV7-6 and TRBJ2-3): GAGVSQSPRYKVTKRGQDVALRCDPISGHVSLYWYRQALGQGPEFLTYFNYEAQQDKSGLPNDRFSAERPEGSISTLTIQRTEQRDSAMYRCASSFGGSTDTQYFGPGTRLTVL.